This is a list of T cell receptor beta chains from one sample in a study of blood T cell repertoires in COVID-19. Only in-frame clones appear in the TCRdb table, and some are missing; sequencing was by immunoSEQ multiplex PCR. This sample carries about 230,000 clones, about four fifths of them seen once, and the ten largest clones take roughly 8.6%. The specimen sequenced was peripheral blood. The receptors here all came from a middle-aged man with active or convalescent COVID-19. Both conserved end residues are part of each CDR3. A D gene is named only where the DNA matches it firmly. The size of a clone is reported for some rows only, either as once, few or many, or as a class for expanded clones.

CDR3nt	CDR3aa	d_gene	v_gene	j_gene	abundance	len
TGTGCCTGGAGTACCACAGGGGGCGAGCAGTACTTC	CAWSTTGGEQYF	TRBD1	TRBV30	TRBJ2-7	once	12
TGCGCCAGCAGCCCCGGACAGGGGGAGACCCAGTACTTC	CASSPGQGETQYF	TRBD1	TRBV5-1	TRBJ2-5	NA	13
TGCAGCGCCAGGCCGACAGGGAGCGGCGAGCAGTACTTC	CSARPTGSGEQYF	TRBD1	TRBV29-1	TRBJ2-7	NA	13
TGTGCCACCAGTGATCGGACTAGCGGTTCCTACGAGCAGTACTTC	CATSDRTSGSYEQYF	TRBD2	TRBV24-1	TRBJ2-7	NA	15
TGTGCCAGCAGCATTATAAACACTGAAGCTTTCTTT	CASSIINTEAFF	NA	TRBV3-1/TRBV3-2	TRBJ1-1	NA	12
TGTGCCAGCAGCTTTAAGGAGGGAATTGATGGCTACACCTTC	CASSFKEGIDGYTF	NA	TRBV13	TRBJ1-2	NA	14
TGTGCCAGCAGCCAGAGGCTGGCGGGGGATCTGGCAGATACGCAGTATTTT	CASSQRLAGDLADTQYF	TRBD2	TRBV3-1/TRBV3-2	TRBJ2-3	few	17
TGTGCCAGCAGTGAAAAGGGACAGGTATACGAGCAGTACTTC	CASSEKGQVYEQYF	TRBD1	TRBV6-1	TRBJ2-7	NA	14
TGTGCTAGTGGTATTGGACAGGTGAATCAGCCCCAGCATTTT	CASGIGQVNQPQHF	TRBD1	TRBV12-5	TRBJ1-5	NA	14
TGTGCCAGCAGCACGGGACAGGGGGCGTACGAGCAGTACTTC	CASSTGQGAYEQYF	TRBD1	TRBV11-2	TRBJ2-7	few	14
TGTGCCAGCAGTTTAGGGACAAACTACGAGCAGTACTTC	CASSLGTNYEQYF	NA	TRBV27	TRBJ2-7	few	13
TGTGCCACCAGTGAGTCCCTGGCAGGAAGCGGACAAGAGACCCAGTACTTC	CATSESLAGSGQETQYF	NA	TRBV24-1	TRBJ2-5	NA	17
TGTGCCAGCAGTCCCCAAGGTTGGGAGCGGACAGATACGCAGTATTTT	CASSPQGWERTDTQYF	NA	TRBV27	TRBJ2-3	NA	16
TGCGCCAGCAGCTCAACGGGACAGGCGAAGGTGAACACTGAAGCTTTCTTT	CASSSTGQAKVNTEAFF	TRBD1	TRBV5-1	TRBJ1-1	NA	17
TGTGCCAGTAGTACAATCGGGAGTAATCAGCCCCAGCATTTT	CASSTIGSNQPQHF	NA	TRBV19	TRBJ1-5	NA	14
TGTGCCAGCCGCCCCCCTACAGGGGTGCTCACCGGGGAGCTGTTTTTT	CASRPPTGVLTGELFF	TRBD1	TRBV27	TRBJ2-2	NA	16
TGTGCCAGCAGCCAAGATGGCCATCGGGGAGGCTACACCTTC	CASSQDGHRGGYTF	NA	TRBV3-1/TRBV3-2	TRBJ1-2	NA	14
TGTGCCAGCAGTTCGGGACAGCAGAATGAAAAACTGTTTTTT	CASSSGQQNEKLFF	TRBD1	TRBV7-2	TRBJ1-4	NA	14
TGTGCCAGCAGGGCGGAGGGGCAATACTCTGGAAACACCATATATTTT	CASRAEGQYSGNTIYF	NA	TRBV5-8	TRBJ1-3	NA	16
TGTGCCATCAGTAGGGACAGATCTGATCCCCTAAATCAGCCCCAGCATTTT	CAISRDRSDPLNQPQHF	TRBD1	TRBV10-3	TRBJ1-5	NA	17
TGTGCCAGCAGTGAAGGACAGGGGCCCCAGCCCCAGCATTTT	CASSEGQGPQPQHF	TRBD1	TRBV2	TRBJ1-5	NA	14
TGTGCCAGCAGTGAAGCCTCCCAACAGTGGTCCTGGGCCAACGTCCTGACTTTC	CASSEASQQWSWANVLTF	NA	TRBV6-1	TRBJ2-6	NA	18
TGCGCCAGCAGACGACCGACAGACTATGGCTACACCTTC	CASRRPTDYGYTF	NA	TRBV5-1	TRBJ1-2	NA	13
TGTGCCAGCGCTAAAGGGGACAGGGAGGGCAATGAGCAGTTCTTC	CASAKGDREGNEQFF	NA	TRBV21-1	TRBJ2-1	NA	15
TGTGCTAGTGGTCCTCGGGGAGGACAAGAGACCCAGTACTTC	CASGPRGGQETQYF	NA	TRBV12-5	TRBJ2-5	NA	14
TGTGCCAGCAGCGTAAGGGTGGGGCTGGGGAACACAGATACGCAGTATTTT	CASSVRVGLGNTDTQYF	NA	TRBV7-2	TRBJ2-3	NA	17
TGTGCCAGCTCATCCAATAGCGGGGGGCCCTATGAGCAGTTCTTC	CASSSNSGGPYEQFF	TRBD2	TRBV18	TRBJ2-1	few	15
TGCGCCAGCAGCCAAGGGGGGCAGTATAATGAAAAACTGTTTTTT	CASSQGGQYNEKLFF	NA	TRBV4-1	TRBJ1-4	NA	15
TGTGCCAGCAGCAACAGGGGTAGCTATGGCTACACCTTC	CASSNRGSYGYTF	TRBD1	TRBV14	TRBJ1-2	NA	13
TGTGCCAGTAGTCGACAGGTCACCTACGAGCAGTACTTC	CASSRQVTYEQYF	NA	TRBV19	TRBJ2-7	NA	13
TGTGCCAGCAGGATCGACTCGACAGGGATCGAGCAGTACTTC	CASRIDSTGIEQYF	TRBD1	TRBV6-5	TRBJ2-7	NA	14
TGCGCCAGCAGCACGGACAGTCCCATCTATGGCTACACCTTC	CASSTDSPIYGYTF	NA	TRBV5-1	TRBJ1-2	NA	14
TGCGCCAGCAGCCCCGGGACTAGCGGGTCCTACGAGCAGTACTTC	CASSPGTSGSYEQYF	TRBD2	TRBV10-1	TRBJ2-7	NA	15